This TCR beta chain was captured by sequencing in a study of human T cells and chemical hapten exposure. The CDR3 sequence is 13 residues long. With 2 bases removed from V and 6 bases from J, the gap between germline ends came to 8 bases. CDR1 MNHNS and CDR2 SASEGT come from the germline V gene. A single record per CDR3 protein comes from TCRdb applying MiXCR to the RACE reads. This sample carries 350,000 or so distinct CDR3 sequences, around 7% of them seen once, and the ten largest clones take 8.4%. General study points: Counts of TCRs above 1 in 1000 frequency stayed unchanged with DPC sensitization. Versus controls, significantly more large CDR3 similarity clusters arose from expanded TCRs.

As to this clonotype: Its target is not known.

The time point was: patch test 1, 2 weeks after DPC sensitization. Treatment here: therapeutic diphenylcyclopropenone sensitization with weekly scalp DPC. The sequenced sample was whole blood, obtained in connection with sensitization to the hapten diphenylcyclopropenone (DPC). The source of this sequence is a woman aged 18-35 years with alopecia areata. Some clones in this sample may be carry-over from other donors' samples. The chain uses TRBV6-1 and TRBJ1-5; D call uncertain. The CDR3 coding sequence is TGTGCCAGCAGTGAACGGTGGGGTCAGCCCCAGCATTTT. Amino acids: CASSERWGQPQHF.